The next 7 T cell receptor beta chains were all read from a single sample in a study of early T cells in non-severe SARS-CoV-2 infection. TCRdb reprocessed the 5' RACE reads via MiXCR and lists one record per CDR3 protein. In the table there are roughly 43,000 distinct CDR3 sequences, about 23% of which are singletons. The specimen comprised whole blood, sampled at baseline. These receptors came from an adult who was a healthcare worker with PCR-confirmed SARS-CoV-2 infection or an uninfected control (not recorded which).

V and J are TRBV6-5 and TRBJ1-5; 8 nucleotides align to TRBD1. CDR1 and CDR2 (germline): MNHEY, SVGAGI. The V gene end was trimmed by 5 bases and the J gene end by 4 bases; junction bases not matched to a gene: 10. The CDR3 is 16 residues long. CDR3 in DNA: TGTGCCAGCAGTCAAATCTCCGGGACAGGAAATCAGCCCCAGCATTTT. Its protein is CASSQISGTGNQPQHF.

J is TRBJ2-3 and V is TRBV6-2 or TRBV6-3; 9 nucleotides align to TRBD2. In germline, CDR1 is MNHEY, CDR2 SVGEGT. CDR3 length: 19 amino acids. Unmatched junction bases numbered 14, after V lost 2 bases and J lost 2 bases. In DNA form, the CDR3 reads TGTGCCAGCAGTTACAAAGGTCTAGCGGGGTCCCCTCTCACAGATACGCAGTATTTT. This gives the protein CASSYKGLAGSPLTDTQYF.

The V gene is TRBV12-3 or TRBV12-4, the J gene TRBJ2-1, with D perhaps matching TRBD1 or TRBD2 (5 bases each). V was clipped by 5 bases and J by 13 bases, with 12 bases between them. The CDR3 is made up of 11 amino acids. CDR3 amino acids: CASSDRDQQFF. DNA of the CDR3: TGTGCCAGCAGTGACCGGGACCAACAGTTCTTC.

The CDR3 sequence is CASRTTGDNSPLHF. The CDR3 DNA sequence: TGCGCCAGCAGAACGACAGGGGATAATTCACCCCTCCACTTT. The chain carries TRBV5-1 and TRBJ1-6; 8 nucleotides align to TRBD1. Germline CDR1 reads SGHRS; CDR2 reads YFSETQ. Trimming removed 5 bases from V and 5 bases from J; junction bases left unmatched: 3. The CDR3 runs 14 residues.

This clonotype was detected only a few times. The rearrangement links TRBV6-2 or TRBV6-3 to TRBJ1-6, with D unclear. With 6 bases removed from V and 9 bases from J, the gap between germline ends came to 18 bases. The length of the CDR3 is 15 residues. Looked up from germline, CDR1 is MNHEY and CDR2 is SVGEGT. The CDR3 protein is CASSYPQTISSPLHF. CDR3 in DNA: TGTGCCAGCAGCTACCCCCAGACCATCAGTTCACCCCTCCACTTT.

This clonotype was counted between two and nine times. The chain employs TRBV12-2 and TRBJ2-3; TRBD1, the table's D call, was not compared with the DNA. TRBV12-2 is deemed a pseudogene. The length of the CDR3 is 16 residues. CDR3 nucleotides: TGTGCAAGTCGCTTAGATTCCGGGACCCGAGGGGATACGCAGTATTTT. Translated: CASRLDSGTRGDTQYF.

This clonotype came up a few times. The chain employs TRBV7-9 and TRBJ1-1; weak D call: TRBD1 (5 bases). This CDR3 region has 14 residues. Trimming shortened V by 1 base and J by 7 bases, and 13 bases separated the two germline ends. Germline CDR1 and CDR2: SEHNR and FQNEAQ (reference sequence). CDR3 nucleotides: TGTGCCAGCAGCTTAGACGGGGACTTCGGTGAAGCTTTCTTT. This encodes CASSLDGDFGEAFF.